The 20 T cell receptor beta chains below come from one sample, sequenced in a study of identifying expanded T cells in peripheral blood. Some clones are missing from TCRdb's copy, which holds only in-frame ones; the method was immunoSEQ multiplex PCR. This table holds about 89,000 clones, approximately 83% found once. Sequenced: blood. These receptor sequences come from a person aged 18 to 75 in good health.

As DNA, the CDR3 is TGTGCCAGCTCACCAGGAACGCAAAACACTGAAGCTTTCTTT. It specifies CASSPGTQNTEAFF. V is TRBV18 and J is TRBJ1-1; D is unresolved. Per germline, CDR1 KGHSH and CDR2 LQKENI. This CDR3 comprises 14 residues. V shed 2 bases and J shed 2 bases, with 9 bases lying between them.

The gene calls are TRBV7-9 and TRBJ2-1, with no clear D. CDR1 and CDR2 from the germline V gene are SEHNR and FQNEAQ (reference sequence). This CDR3 is built from 15 residues. Deletions cut 2 bases from V and 6 bases from J, with 14 bases between. This CDR3 reads CASSLSSSDSNEQFF. The CDR3 nucleotides are TGTGCCAGCAGCTTAAGCTCGTCTGATTCCAATGAGCAGTTCTTC.

The chain uses TRBV9 and TRBJ1-5; D may be TRBD1 (5 bases). V lost 4 bases and J 3 bases, leaving 26 bases between the germline ends. The CDR3 is 19 amino acids. CDR1 is SGDLS, CDR2 YYNGEE, per germline. CDR3 nucleotide sequence: TGTGCCAGCAGCTCCCCCCTGCGGGTTGGAAGGGGCAACAATCAGCCCCAGCATTTT. Translating it yields CASSSPLRVGRGNNQPQHF.

The V and J genes are TRBV9 and TRBJ1-3; D call uncertain. The CDR3 is 17 amino acids. Trimming cost V 4 bases and J 2 bases, with 19 bases left between them. Germline values: CDR1 SGDLS, CDR2 YYNGEE. DNA of the CDR3: TGTGCCAGCAGCCCCAAAGATTCGGGGAAGCCTGGAAACACCATATATTTT. It is translated as CASSPKDSGKPGNTIYF.

The chain uses TRBV9 and TRBJ2-5; D assignment may be TRBD1 or TRBD2 (6 bases each). V was cut by 1 base and J by 4 bases, with 14 bases left in between. From germline, CDR1 is SGDLS and CDR2 YYNGEE. The CDR3 totals 15 residues. The DNA for the CDR3 is TGTGCCAGCAGCGTAATAGGGGGGCCATCAGAGACCCAGTACTTC. Its protein is CASSVIGGPSETQYF.

The chain recombines TRBV9 with TRBJ1-3, with 11 bases aligning to TRBD1. The CDR3 is 17 amino acids. CDR1 and CDR2 from the germline V gene are SGDLS and YYNGEE. The trim removed 4 bases at V and 1 base at J, leaving 7 bases unmatched. The CDR3 bases are TGTGCCAGCAGCCCTTGGACAGGGGGCGAGTCTGGAAACACCATATATTTT. Translating it yields CASSPWTGGESGNTIYF.

This clone has just one count. This chain joins TRBV5-5 and TRBJ1-2, with D perhaps matching TRBD1 (5 bases). The V end was cut by 3 bases, the J end by 1 base, with 13 bases between. Germline CDR1 SGHKS, CDR2 YYEKEE (reference sequence). CDR3 length: 15 amino acids. The CDR3 DNA reads as TGTGCCAGCAGCTGGGGGACGGGCTTTAACTATGGCTACACCTTC. This codes for CASSWGTGFNYGYTF.

V is TRBV29-1 and J is TRBJ2-1; D remains unclear. Germline V gives CDR1 SQVTM, CDR2 ANQGSEA. V lost 4 bases to trimming and J lost 0 bases, with 7 bases between them. The CDR3 runs to 13 residues. CDR3 DNA sequence: TGCAGCGTTGCCTACAGCTCCTACAATGAGCAGTTCTTC. Protein sequence: CSVAYSSYNEQFF.

A few counts support this clone. The rearrangement uses TRBV7-2 and TRBJ1-1, with D possibly being TRBD1 (5 bases). Germline loops: CDR1 SGHTA, CDR2 FQGNSA. Between the trimmed V and J ends, which lost 5 bases and 1 base, there was a span of 8 bases. The CDR3 length is 13 residues. The CDR3 sequence is CASSQGQNTEAFF. The CDR3 DNA follows: TGTGCCAGCAGCCAAGGACAGAACACTGAAGCTTTCTTT. Full variable domain (remainder filled in from reference TRBV7-2 and TRBJ1-1): GAGVSQSPSNKVTEKGKDVELRCDPISGHTALYWYRQSLGQGLEFLIYFQGNSAPDKSGLPSDRFSAERTGGSVSTLTIQRTQQEDSAVYLCASSQGQNTEAFFGQGTRLTVV.

The rearrangement links TRBV6-5 to TRBJ2-5; D perhaps matches TRBD2 (5 bases). Trimming removed 2 bases at V and 5 bases at J, with 9 bases between. The CDR3 extends over 13 amino acids. Germline-derived CDR1 and CDR2 are MNHEY and SVGAGI. In DNA form, the CDR3 reads TGTGCCAGCAGTTACAACCAGCGGGAGACCCAGTACTTC. Protein sequence: CASSYNQRETQYF.

The gene calls are TRBV2 and TRBJ2-7; the D gene is possibly TRBD2 (5 bases). This CDR3 contains 14 residues. V lost 8 bases and J lost 2, with 16 bases in between. Germline V gives CDR1 SNHLY, CDR2 FYNNEI. The CDR3 is CASPSSGGTYEQYF. DNA of the CDR3: TGTGCCAGCCCTTCCAGCGGAGGCACCTACGAGCAGTACTTC.

The V and J genes are TRBV6-6 and TRBJ1-1; weak D call: TRBD1 (6 bases). V was trimmed by 4 bases and J by 6 bases, leaving 12 bases between them. In germline, CDR1 is MNHNY, CDR2 SVGAGI (reference sequence). This CDR3 region has 13 residues. The CDR3 is CASSLGARAEAFF. For the CDR3, the DNA is TGTGCCAGCAGTTTGGGGGCGCGGGCTGAAGCTTTCTTT.

The J gene is TRBJ2-3, the V gene TRBV7-8, with 11 bases fitting TRBD2. CDR1 and CDR2 (germline): SGHVS, FQNEAQ. This CDR3 is 17 amino acids long. V lost 0 bases, J lost 3 bases, and 5 bases stayed unmatched. In DNA, the CDR3 is TGTGCCAGCAGCTTAGCGCTAGCGGGGGGATATACAGATACGCAGTATTTT. It specifies CASSLALAGGYTDTQYF. The whole variable domain, filled in from reference TRBV7-8 and TRBJ2-3, reads GAGVSQSPRYKVAKRGQDVALRCDPISGHVSLFWYQQALGQGPEFLTYFQNEAQLDKSGLPSDRFFAERPEGSVSTLKIQRTQQEDSAVYLCASSLALAGGYTDTQYFGPGTRLTVL.

The V call is TRBV11-3, the J call TRBJ2-2; weak D call: TRBD1 (6 bases). Trimming took 2 bases from V and 1 from J, leaving 14 bases between them. CDR1 and CDR2 from the germline V gene are SGHNT and YENEEA. CDR3 size: 17 residues. The CDR3 nucleotides are TGTGCCAGCAGCTTAAGAGTAGTGACAGGGAACACCGGGGAGCTGTTTTTT. Its translation: CASSLRVVTGNTGELFF.

The gene calls are TRBV5-1 and TRBJ1-4; D not resolved. Trimming took off 0 bases at V and 7 bases at J, with 7 bases between the two ends. Germline CDR1 and CDR2: SGHRS and YFSETQ. The CDR3 extends over 13 amino acids. The CDR3 spells CASSLGQSEKLFF. CDR3 DNA: TGCGCCAGCAGCTTGGGCCAGAGTGAAAAACTGTTTTTT.

The rearrangement uses TRBV4-3 and TRBJ2-3, with D uncertain. Between the trimmed V and J ends, which lost 4 bases and 0 bases, there was a span of 14 bases. From germline, CDR1 is LGHNA and CDR2 YSLEER. The CDR3 has 16 amino acids. The CDR3 nucleotides are TGCGCCAGCAGCCGGATGATTGGGGTGAGCACAGATACGCAGTATTTT. Translated, it gives CASSRMIGVSTDTQYF.

The rearrangement joins TRBV27 to TRBJ1-6, with 8 bases that match TRBD1. Germline loops: CDR1 MNHEY, CDR2 SMNVEV (reference sequence). CDR3 size: 11 residues. Trimming took 10 bases from V and 12 from J; bases not matched to a gene: 5. CDR3 DNA sequence: TGTGCCACAACAGGGGGGGGACCCCTCCACTTT. It codes for CATTGGGPLHF.

The CDR3 loop reads CASSLTDHLSYNEQFF. The CDR3 coding sequence is TGTGCCAGCAGTTTAACAGATCATCTATCCTACAATGAGCAGTTCTTC. V gene TRBV27 combines with J gene TRBJ2-1; D not resolved. Germline loops: CDR1 MNHEY, CDR2 SMNVEV (reference sequence). The CDR3 is 16 amino acids. V was clipped by 2 bases and J by 1 base, with 12 bases between them.

V usage is TRBV30 and J usage is TRBJ2-3, with D possibly TRBD1 on 5 matching bases. CDR1 GTSNPN and CDR2 SVGIG come from the germline V gene (reference sequence). The CDR3 totals 12 residues. V was cut by 6 bases and J by 2 bases, with 9 bases left in between. In DNA, the CDR3 is TGTGCCTGTGACAGCATCACAGATACGCAGTATTTT. Translating gives CACDSITDTQYF.

The gene calls are TRBV18 and TRBJ1-2; no definite D call. The germline V and J ends were trimmed by 3 bases and 2 bases, with 13 bases remaining between them. This CDR3 comprises 15 residues. Germline CDR1 reads KGHSH; CDR2 reads LQKENI. The CDR3 sequence: CASSPYEGFNYGYTF. Here the CDR3 DNA reads TGTGCCAGCTCACCTTACGAAGGATTCAACTATGGCTACACCTTC.